This T cell receptor (beta chain) came from a study of cytomegalovirus exposure and HLA in healthy donors. Study-wide results and limits: Sequencing likely generated an artifact that appeared as a cluster of highly shared sequence variants. According to reports, the classifier identified cytomegalovirus status with high specificity and sensitivity.

The CDR3 consists of 17 residues. CDR1 is LNHDA and CDR2 is SQIVND in the germline V gene (reference sequence). Germline trimming cut 0 bases from V and 6 bases from J; bases unmatched to any gene: 11. The primer mix had 60 Vbeta and 13 Jbeta primers. Sequenced by immunoSEQ multiplex PCR; TCRdb stores in-frame clones only, minus some. The sample lists approximately 160,000 clones, 64% occurring once. This clone was counted only a few times. Its target is not known. The source material was PBMCs. This receptor was obtained from a woman aged 25 to 39 in good health and CMV-seropositive. This chain joins TRBV19 and TRBJ2-7, with 10 bases matching TRBD1. The CDR3 loop is CASSIDSGGQGSSEQYF. The DNA for the CDR3 is TGTGCCAGTAGTATAGACTCTGGGGGACAGGGGTCTTCCGAGCAGTACTTC.